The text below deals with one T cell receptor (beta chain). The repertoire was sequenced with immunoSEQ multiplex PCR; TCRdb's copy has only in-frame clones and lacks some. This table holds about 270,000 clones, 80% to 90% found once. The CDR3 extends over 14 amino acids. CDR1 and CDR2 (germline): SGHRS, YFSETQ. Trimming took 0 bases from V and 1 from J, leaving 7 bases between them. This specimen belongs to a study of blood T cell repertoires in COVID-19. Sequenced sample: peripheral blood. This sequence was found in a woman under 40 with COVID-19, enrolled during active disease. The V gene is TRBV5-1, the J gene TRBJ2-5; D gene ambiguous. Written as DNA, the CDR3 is TGCGCCAGCAGCTTGGATACGGTCCAAGAGACCCAGTACTTC. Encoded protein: CASSLDTVQETQYF.